This T cell receptor (beta chain) was documented in a study of T cell responses to AZD1222 COVID-19 vaccine. Study-level findings and limits: It was only a handful of AZD1222 recipients who were seropositive at baseline. Females outnumbered males among donors, who were mostly white British; clonal diversity was possibly underestimated.

In the case of this clone: The antigen is unknown.

This CDR3 comprises 16 residues. Germline V gene data show CDR1 as SGHTA and CDR2 as FQGNSA. The ends were cut back, 1 base at V and 2 bases at J, with 14 bases in the middle. Assay used: immunoSEQ multiplex PCR; TCRdb lists only in-frame clones, some missing. The sample contains about 140,000 clones, approximately 86% of which appear only once. This specimen was peripheral blood, taken on day 0 of AZD1222 vaccination. The gene calls are TRBV7-2 and TRBJ1-2; D call uncertain. The receptor was derived from an adult in good health. The DNA of the CDR3 is TGTGCCAGCAGCTTAGAGTGGGCCCCCGACAACTATGGCTACACCTTC. Translated: CASSLEWAPDNYGYTF. The complete variable domain, with remaining parts taken from reference TRBV7-2 and TRBJ1-2, reads GAGVSQSPSNKVTEKGKDVELRCDPISGHTALYWYRQSLGQGLEFLIYFQGNSAPDKSGLPSDRFSAERTGGSVSTLTIQRTQQEDSAVYLCASSLEWAPDNYGYTFGSGTRLTVV.